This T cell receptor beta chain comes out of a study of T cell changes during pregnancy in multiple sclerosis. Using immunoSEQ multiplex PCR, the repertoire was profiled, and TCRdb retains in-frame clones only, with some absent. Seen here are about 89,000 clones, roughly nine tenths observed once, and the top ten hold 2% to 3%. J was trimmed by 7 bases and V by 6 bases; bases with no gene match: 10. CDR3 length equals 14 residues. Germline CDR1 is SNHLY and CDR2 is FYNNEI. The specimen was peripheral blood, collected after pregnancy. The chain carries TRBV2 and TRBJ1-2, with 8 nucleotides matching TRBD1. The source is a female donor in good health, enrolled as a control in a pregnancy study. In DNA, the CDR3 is TGTGCCAGCAGGGGCGGACAGGGTTGGAGTGGCTACACCTTC. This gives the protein CASRGGQGWSGYTF.